These T cell receptor beta chains were read from a single sample in a study of glioma-infiltrating T cells. MiXCR, run by TCRdb on the multiplex PCR reads, gives a single entry per CDR3 protein. The sample has some 22,000 distinct CDR3 sequences; around 23% are singletons. Sequenced sample: glioma tissue, nonneoplastic brain tissue, or PBMCs (not recorded which). These receptors all stem from a human donor with low-grade glioma or glioblastoma, undergoing nonglioma brain surgery, or in good health (not recorded which). Each CDR3 is given with its conserved first and last residue. Fields, in order: J gene, clone size, V gene, D gene, CDR3 protein, CDR3 DNA. A D gene is named only where the DNA matches it firmly. Only part of the rows carry a size: once, few, many, or a class if the clone is expanded.

J: TRBJ2-7; size: many; V: TRBV27; D: -; CDR3: CASSLAGEQYF; DNA: TGTGCCAGCAGTTTAGCAGGCGAGCAGTACTTC
J: TRBJ2-5; size: many; V: TRBV5-4; D: TRBD2; CDR3: CASSIAGLPETQYF; DNA: TGTGCCAGCAGCATAGCGGGACTCCCGGAGACCCAGTACTTC
J: TRBJ1-5; size: many; V: TRBV19; D: TRBD1; CDR3: CASKGQVHQPQHF; DNA: TGTGCCAGTAAAGGACAGGTTCATCAGCCCCAGCATTTT
J: TRBJ2-2; size: -; V: TRBV19; D: -; CDR3: CASRPGASNTGELFF; DNA: TGTGCCAGTCGACCAGGGGCTTCGAACACCGGGGAGCTGTTTTTT
J: TRBJ1-1; size: many; V: TRBV9; D: TRBD1; CDR3: CASSVGTGAYDTEAFF; DNA: TGTGCCAGCAGCGTGGGGACAGGAGCTTACGACACTGAAGCTTTCTTT
J: TRBJ1-5; size: many; V: TRBV20-1; D: TRBD1; CDR3: CSASRDSNQPQHF; DNA: TGCAGTGCTAGCCGGGACAGTAATCAGCCCCAGCATTTT
J: TRBJ2-3; size: medium-sized; V: TRBV27; D: -; CDR3: CASSPVGIPLSTDTQYF; DNA: TGTGCCAGCAGTCCCGTCGGGATCCCGCTGAGCACAGATACGCAGTATTTT
J: TRBJ2-7; size: many; V: TRBV20-1; D: TRBD1; CDR3: CSAESELSAGGTYEQYF; DNA: TGCAGTGCTGAGAGTGAACTTTCGGCAGGGGGAACCTACGAGCAGTACTTC
J: TRBJ2-1; size: few; V: TRBV5-4; D: -; CDR3: CASSSPPGGEF; DNA: TGTGCCAGCAGCTCACCCCCGGGTGGGGAATTC
J: TRBJ2-7; size: -; V: TRBV7-2; D: -; CDR3: CASSLGTGGPYEQYF; DNA: TGTGCCAGCAGCTTAGGAACGGGGGGCCCCTACGAGCAGTACTTC
J: TRBJ1-1; size: many; V: TRBV27; D: TRBD1; CDR3: CASSKQGGFAEAFF; DNA: TGTGCCAGCAGTAAGCAGGGGGGATTCGCTGAAGCTTTCTTT
J: TRBJ2-1; size: few; V: TRBV7-3; D: TRBD2; CDR3: CASSLSRLAYNEQFF; DNA: TGTGCCAGCAGCTTAAGTCGACTAGCGTACAATGAGCAGTTCTTC
J: TRBJ2-3; size: -; V: TRBV6-4; D: TRBD2; CDR3: CASSGTSGGTDTQYF; DNA: TGTGCGTCAAGCGGGACTAGCGGGGGCACAGATACGCAGTATTTT
J: TRBJ1-6; size: -; V: TRBV13; D: TRBD1; CDR3: CASSLRQGGVTDSYNSPLHF; DNA: TGTGCCAGCAGCTTACGACAGGGCGGAGTAACAGACTCCTATAATTCACCCCTCCACTTT
J: TRBJ2-3; size: many; V: TRBV18; D: -; CDR3: CATNQGGGGPDTQYF; DNA: TGTGCCACCAACCAAGGGGGCGGGGGCCCCGATACGCAGTATTTT
J: TRBJ1-4; size: many; V: TRBV7-2; D: TRBD1; CDR3: CASSSNRGHNEKLFF; DNA: TGTGCCAGCAGCTCGAACAGGGGTCATAATGAAAAACTGTTTTTT
J: TRBJ1-6; size: few; V: TRBV7-3; D: -; CDR3: CASSLMQHSPLHF; DNA: TGTGCCAGCAGCTTAATGCAACACTCACCCCTCCACTTT
J: TRBJ2-7; size: -; V: TRBV4-3; D: -; CDR3: CASSQGKAREQYF; DNA: TGCGCCAGCAGCCAAGGGAAAGCGAGGGAGCAGTACTTC
J: TRBJ2-2; size: medium-sized; V: TRBV6-1; D: -; CDR3: CASQRSGEITGELFF; DNA: TGTGCCAGCCAACGTTCGGGGGAGATCACCGGGGAGCTGTTTTTT
J: TRBJ1-1; size: many; V: TRBV20-1; D: TRBD1; CDR3: CSAPGQLNTEAFF; DNA: TGCAGTGCGCCGGGACAGTTGAACACTGAAGCTTTCTTT
J: TRBJ1-2; size: many; V: TRBV4-2; D: TRBD1; CDR3: CASSQVDRGNLRF; DNA: TGTGCCAGCAGCCAAGTGGACAGGGGCAACCTACGCTTC
J: TRBJ2-1; size: many; V: TRBV6-1; D: -; CDR3: CASSPGPGFIPEQFF; DNA: TGTGCCAGCAGTCCCGGACCAGGTTTTATACCGGAGCAGTTCTTC
J: TRBJ2-7; size: few; V: TRBV27; D: -; CDR3: CASPGVGSKEQYF; DNA: TGTGCCAGCCCGGGGGTGGGATCTAAGGAGCAGTACTTC
J: TRBJ1-2; size: -; V: TRBV6-1; D: -; CDR3: CASGATGVQGYTF; DNA: TGTGCCAGCGGTGCGACGGGGGTCCAAGGCTACACCTTC
J: TRBJ1-3; size: -; V: TRBV20-1; D: -; CDR3: CSAKQGGAVNTIYF; DNA: TGCAGTGCTAAACAAGGGGGAGCTGTAAACACCATATATTTT
J: TRBJ2-1; size: many; V: TRBV6-1; D: -; CDR3: CASSTTDNLGPDEQFF; DNA: TGTGCCAGCAGTACTACTGACAACCTGGGCCCCGATGAGCAGTTCTTC
J: TRBJ1-4; size: few; V: TRBV12-3/TRBV12-4; D: -; CDR3: CASSLALGQSEKLFF; DNA: TGTGCCAGCAGTTTAGCGCTAGGACAGAGCGAAAAACTGTTTTTT
J: TRBJ1-4; size: many; V: TRBV28; D: -; CDR3: CASSFDGNEKLFF; DNA: TGTGCCAGCAGTTTTGACGGGAATGAAAAACTGTTTTTT
J: TRBJ2-5; size: -; V: TRBV27; D: -; CDR3: CASILRGRGVKETQYF; DNA: TGTGCCAGCATTTTGAGAGGCAGGGGGGTGAAAGAGACCCAGTACTTC
J: TRBJ1-5; size: -; V: TRBV24-1; D: -; CDR3: CANRVRAISQHF; DNA: TGTGCTAACCGGGTTAGGGCAATCAGCCAGCATTTT
J: TRBJ2-5; size: many; V: TRBV6-1; D: TRBD1; CDR3: CASSPPGQQETQYF; DNA: TGTGCCAGCAGTCCTCCGGGACAGCAAGAGACCCAGTACTTC
J: TRBJ2-3; size: few; V: TRBV4-1; D: TRBD2; CDR3: CASSQGGGGAHTQYF; DNA: TGCGCCAGCAGCCAAGGGGGCGGGGGGGCACATACGCAGTATTTT
J: TRBJ2-1; size: few; V: TRBV18; D: TRBD1; CDR3: CASSSQTGTNEQFF; DNA: TGTGCCAGCTCATCTCAGACAGGGACCAATGAGCAGTTCTTC
J: TRBJ1-1; size: -; V: TRBV27; D: -; CDR3: CASSSAPWRGLNTEALF; DNA: TGTGCCAGCAGTTCCGCGCCCTGGAGGGGCCTGAACACTGAAGCTTTGTTT
J: TRBJ2-1; size: few; V: TRBV3-1; D: TRBD2; CDR3: CASSQSGTIYNEQFF; DNA: TGTGCCAGCAGCCAATCGGGGACTATCTACAATGAGCAGTTCTTC
J: TRBJ2-1; size: -; V: TRBV7-2; D: TRBD2; CDR3: CASSLRAGGNNEQFF; DNA: TGTGCCAGCAGCTTACGAGCGGGGGGGAACAATGAGCAGTTCTTC
J: TRBJ2-4; size: once; V: TRBV29-1; D: -; CDR3: CSAEGQQNIQYF; DNA: TGCAGCGCCGAGGGGCAGCAAAACATTCAGTACTTC